This T cell receptor beta chain stems from a study of beta chain features in type 1 diabetes. Sequencing targeted expressed TCRB transcripts, as all isolated RNA had been reverse transcribed. Method: immunoSEQ multiplex PCR; TCRdb's copy keeps in-frame clones and lacks some. This table has hundreds of thousands of clones, approximately 28% appearing once. The length of the CDR3 is 17 residues. With 4 bases clipped from V and 7 bases from J, the junction kept 12 bases outside the gene matches. Germline-derived CDR1 and CDR2 are SGDLS and YYNGEE. Sequenced material: naive CD4+ T cells from blood. The chain uses TRBV9 and TRBJ2-1; 12 bases are shared with TRBD2. The receptor's source is a man aged 18 to 30 in good health. The CDR3 loop is CASSSRLAGDYLNEQFF. CDR3 sequence (DNA): TGTGCCAGCAGCTCCCGACTAGCGGGAGATTACCTAAATGAGCAGTTCTTC.